This note documents a single TCR beta chain sequence. Antigen: not known. This sample is drawn from a study of shared clonotypes between healthy human individuals. Overall study findings and caveats: Represented diversity, genetic and exposure-history alike, was limited by few donors. Naive subsets generally exceeded memory subsets in estimated richness.

Profiled with immunoSEQ multiplex PCR; TCRdb holds only in-frame clones, not every one. The table includes around 510,000 clones, 95% to 96% detected once. Trimming took 5 bases from V and 2 from J, leaving 16 bases between them. The CDR3 contains 15 residues. CDR1 is MNHEY, CDR2 SVGAGI, per germline. Material: naive CD4+ T cells sorted from blood. As for subset: CD45RA+ positively selected. The TCR sequence derives from a woman aged 25 to 39 in good health. The chain combines TRBV6-5 with TRBJ2-7; TRBD1 is a possible D gene (6 bases). In DNA, the CDR3 is TGTGCCAGCAGTCCAAATAGGGGACAAGCCTACGAGCAGTACTTC. Protein product: CASSPNRGQAYEQYF.